This T cell receptor beta chain was obtained from a study of T-cell reconstitution after alpha-beta-depleted transplantation in children. This clonotype appeared many times. Its target is unknown. Unique molecular identifiers were used to barcode this TCRbeta library. Each CDR3 protein gets one entry after TCRdb re-called the PCR reads with MiXCR. The sample includes nearly 250,000 distinct CDR3 sequences, 6.5% to 10% of them seen just once. This CDR3 has 15 amino acids. Trimming shortened V by 3 bases and J by 0 bases, and 13 bases separated the two germline ends. CDR1 is SGDLS, CDR2 YYNGEE, per germline. Broader study findings: The origin of high day-60 TCRbeta diversity in some patients lay in surviving recipient T cells and thymic progenitors. One year post-transplant, T-cell counts and diversity were largely derived from T cells produced anew. Reports say that about two months after transplant, the alpha-beta T cells came out of several hundred graft clones that had expanded.

This clonotype was sampled from a male patient aged 10-17 years who had a stem cell transplant for acute lymphoblastic leukemia, so the T cells may come from the graft donor. The source was PBMCs, mostly from graft donor cells, collected 180 days after TCRalphabeta/CD19-depleted stem cell transplant. This chain links TRBV9 with TRBJ2-7; the D gene is possibly TRBD2 (6 bases). In nucleotides, the CDR3 is TGTGCCAGCAGCGCCGGGACTCTCCACTCCTACGAGCAGTACTTC. It encodes CASSAGTLHSYEQYF.